The 30 T cell receptor beta chains listed next were all sequenced from one sample in a study of tumor and adjacent non-tumor tissue in lung cancer. Three rounds of nested PCR, following a modified ARM-PCR protocol, produced the TCRbeta library. TCRdb ran MiXCR on the multiplex PCR reads and lists one entry per CDR3 protein. Of 120,000 to 150,000 distinct CDR3 sequences in the sample, around 66% are singletons; the top ten hold 15% to 20%. The template was RNA from unsorted bulk tissue. The sample consisted of lung tumor tissue. Source of these receptors: a man aged 55 to 70 with small cell lung cancer.

This clonotype appeared many times. This chain uses TRBV11-1 with TRBJ2-4; 8 positions agree with TRBD2. This CDR3 has 19 amino acids. Unmatched junction bases numbered 13, after V lost 2 bases and J lost 1 base. Germline V gene lookup returns CDR1 SGHAT and CDR2 FQDESV (reference sequence). CDR3 in amino acids: CASSLRSGSKTLAKNIQYF. CDR3 nucleotides: TGTGCCAGCAGCTTACGGAGCGGGAGTAAGACTCTGGCCAAAAACATTCAGTACTTC.

This clonotype was detected only a few times. The V gene is TRBV6-6, the J gene TRBJ1-5; D remains unclear. Deletions cut 2 bases from V and 5 bases from J, with 4 bases between. The V gene's germline CDR1 is MNHNY and CDR2 SVGAGI (reference sequence). The CDR3 contains 12 residues. The CDR3 is CASSYQDQPQHF. The CDR3 DNA reads as TGTGCCAGCAGTTACCAGGATCAGCCCCAGCATTTT.

The rearrangement uses TRBV11-2 and TRBJ2-2, with D possibly being TRBD2 (6 bases). CDR3 length equals 16 residues. The V gene lost 6 bases and the J gene lost 1 base, with 15 bases spanning the gap. Germline values: CDR1 SGHAT, CDR2 FQNNGV. The CDR3 region has the DNA TGTGCCAGCAGTCGCGAGAGCGGGTGGAACACCGGGGAGCTGTTTTTT. As protein: CASSRESGWNTGELFF.

Comment on this clonotype: A much more abundant neighbour one base away suggests this may be a read error. This chain links TRBV6-5 with TRBJ1-5, with 8 bases that match TRBD1. The J call may be in error: the DNA end matches TRBJ2-3 better. Germline CDR1 MNHEY, CDR2 SVGAGI. The CDR3 is 16 amino acids. The CDR3 sequence: CASRTGGSGGYQPQYF. Here the CDR3 DNA reads TGTGCCAGCAGAACAGGGGGGAGCGGAGGCTATCAGCCCCAGTATTTT.

Concerning this clonotype itself: A much more abundant neighbour one base away suggests this may be a read error. The V and J genes are TRBV20-1 and TRBJ2-4; possible D gene TRBD1, 6 bases. The CDR3 totals 14 residues. The germline gives CDR1 DFQATT, CDR2 SNEGSKA (reference sequence). The V end lost 5 bases, the J end lost 0 bases, and 11 bases lay between the germline ends. Here the CDR3 reads CSASDRLAKNIQYF. DNA of the CDR3: TGCAGTGCTTCGGACAGACTAGCCAAAAACATTCAGTACTTC.

As for this clonotype: This may come from a read error, since a much larger clone is one base off. This rearrangement joins TRBV29-1 to TRBJ2-1; D gene unclear. Between the trimmed V and J ends, which lost 5 bases and 13 bases, there was a span of 18 bases. The CDR3 loop spans 12 amino acids. Germline-derived CDR1 and CDR2 are SQVTM and ANQGSEA. The CDR3 region is CSVRTSQETQFF. The CDR3 DNA follows: TGCAGCGTTCGCACATCTCAAGAGACCCAGTTCTTC.

This chain joins TRBV11-2 and TRBJ2-7, with no clear D. CDR1 and CDR2 (germline): SGHAT, FQNNGV. CDR3 length: 12 amino acids. CDR3 amino acids: CAGSVNKTEQYV. The CDR3 coding sequence is TGTGCCGGCAGCGTCAACAAAACCGAGCAGTACGTC.

Worth noting for this clonotype: An end of the junction does not agree with germline; a read error may underlie this. The chain recombines TRBV4-1 with TRBJ1-4; D not resolved. The CDR3 consists of 17 residues. The V gene's germline CDR1 is MGHRA and CDR2 YSYEKL. The CDR3 here is CASSPYGFVLEDEKQFF. The CDR3 DNA sequence: TGCGCCAGCAGCCCTTACGGATTCGTTTTGGAAGATGAAAAACAGTTTTTT.

As for this clonotype: A read error may be the cause here, since a much bigger clone is one base away. DNA for the CDR3: TGTGTCAGCAGTCCACACAGGGGGAGCTCCTACAATGAGCAGTTCTTC. It translates to CVSSPHRGSSYNEQFF. The rearrangement joins TRBV28 to TRBJ2-1, with TRBD1 matching over 8 bases. CDR3 length: 16 amino acids. CDR1 MDHEN and CDR2 SYDVKM come from the germline V gene.

Notes on this clonotype: A single base separates this from a much larger clone, so it may be a read error. The V gene is TRBV6-5, the J gene TRBJ2-7; TRBD1 is a possible D gene (5 bases). Germline assignment: CDR1 MNHEY and CDR2 SVGAGI. CDR3 size: 14 residues. The CDR3 bases are TGTGCCAGCAGACAGGCGATTAGCTCCTACGAGCTGTACGTC. Amino acid sequence: CASRQAISSYELYV.

In regard to this clonotype: Sequence at one end of the junction differs from germline and may be a read error. The gene calls are TRBV11-3 and TRBJ2-1; D gene ambiguous. The CDR3 runs 14 residues. CDR1 and CDR2 from the germline V gene are SGHNT and YENEEA. The CDR3 bases are TGTACCAGTAGCCCTCGGAGCGTGAACAATGTGCAGTTCTTC. Translated, it gives CTSSPRSVNNVQFF.

This clonotype was seen a single time. The junction shows a germline mismatch at one end, possibly a read error. CDR3 amino acids: CASSPNRATNEKLFF. CDR3 DNA: TGTGCCAGCAGTCCCAACAGGGCAACTAACGAAAAACTGTTTTTT. This rearrangement joins TRBV6-2 or TRBV6-3 to TRBJ1-4; a possible D gene is TRBD1 (6 bases). Germline CDR1 and CDR2: MNHEY and SVGEGT. This CDR3 is 15 amino acids long.

To note about this clonotype: A much larger clone differs from this one at a single base, so this may be a read error. This sequence joins TRBV6-1 and TRBJ1-1; possible D gene TRBD1, 6 bases. The germline V gene has CDR1 MNHNS and CDR2 SASEGT. CDR3 size: 15 residues. The CDR3 sequence: CASSELGRGGAEAIF. CDR3 nucleotide sequence: TGTGCCAGCAGTGAACTGGGGAGGGGGGGCGCTGAAGCTATCTTT.

This clonotype was counted only a few times. The CDR3 DNA is TGTGCCAGCGGGAGGGTCAATGGTGATACGCAGTATTTT. Residues: CASGRVNGDTQYF. The chain carries TRBV12-3 or TRBV12-4 and TRBJ2-3, with TRBD2 identical over 7 bases. The CDR3 length is 13 residues. V trimming: 8 bases; J trimming: 6 bases; junction bases outside the gene matches: 8.

The chain employs TRBV11-3 and TRBJ2-3; D assignment may be TRBD1 or TRBD2 (5 bases each). CDR3 size: 14 residues. In germline, CDR1 is SGHNT, CDR2 YENEEA. V was clipped by 10 bases and J by 2 bases, with 16 bases between them. CDR3 in amino acids: CANSKRDLTDTQYF. CDR3 in DNA: TGTGCCAATAGCAAAAGGGACCTCACAGATACGCAGTATTTT.

Points on this clonotype: At one of its ends the junction is not consistent with the germline gene, which may arise from a read error. The chain combines TRBV7-8 with TRBJ2-5; a weak D match, TRBD2 (6 bases). Per germline, CDR1 SGHVS and CDR2 FQNEAQ. The CDR3 extends over 17 amino acids. The CDR3 nucleotides read TGTGCCAGCAGCCCGAGGTTCCGGACTACCGCCCAAGAGACCCAGCACTTC. This encodes CASSPRFRTTAQETQHF.

This clonotype has at least ten counts. V gene TRBV6-5 combines with J gene TRBJ2-5; 7 bases are a match to TRBD1. CDR3 length equals 15 residues. Germline V CDR1 and CDR2: MNHEY, SVGAGI. The trim removed 0 bases at V and 2 bases at J, leaving 3 bases unmatched. The DNA of the CDR3 is TGTGCCAGCAGTTACTCGAACAGGGGACAAGAGACCCAGTACTTC. This translates into CASSYSNRGQETQYF.

This clonotype was observed a few times. The V call is TRBV20-1, the J call TRBJ2-2, with D unclear. CDR3 size: 13 residues. Germline assignment: CDR1 DFQATT and CDR2 SNEGSKA (reference sequence). Trimming took off 7 bases at V and 2 bases at J, with 11 bases between the two ends. CDR3 in DNA: TGCAGTGTTACGACAAGTAACACCGGGGAGCTGTTTTTT. Protein: CSVTTSNTGELFF.

As to this clonotype: The germline gene is not matched at one end of the junction; a read error may be the cause. This chain links TRBV11-2 with TRBJ2-1; 12 positions agree with TRBD2. The CDR3 covers 15 residues. The germline gives CDR1 SGHAT, CDR2 FQNNGV. The CDR3 loop is CGSGHGLAGKNEQFF. The CDR3 DNA reads as TGTGGCAGCGGCCACGGACTAGCGGGAAAGAATGAGCAGTTCTTC.

The V gene is TRBV4-1, the J gene TRBJ2-7; TRBD2 is a possible D gene (5 bases). This CDR3 comprises 15 residues. Germline V gives CDR1 MGHRA, CDR2 YSYEKL. The V end was cut by 0 bases, the J end by 2 bases, with 11 bases between. Here the CDR3 DNA reads TGCGCCAGCAGCCAAGAGCGGGTTTCAACCTACGAGCAGTACTTC. It codes for CASSQERVSTYEQYF.

This clonotype was recorded a few times. For the CDR3, the DNA is TGCAGCGTTGTTGTGAGGGGGGGTTACAATGAGCAGTTCTTC. Translation gives CSVVVRGGYNEQFF. The chain has TRBV29-1 and TRBJ2-1, with a weak D call TRBD2 (7 bases). CDR3 length: 14 residues. V was shortened by 4 bases and J by 4 bases, with 14 bases between the two germline ends. CDR1 and CDR2 (germline): SQVTM, ANQGSEA.

This clonotype showed up just once. A much larger clone differs from this one at a single base, so this may be a read error. This chain uses TRBV30 with TRBJ1-1, with 9 bases fitting TRBD1. Germline assignment: CDR1 GTSNPN and CDR2 SVGIG (reference sequence). The CDR3 is 14 amino acids. Trimming at V came to 7 bases and at J to 10 bases, leaving 16 bases not matched to a gene. The CDR3 loop is CAYGTGSLGAGAFF. CDR3 in DNA: TGTGCCTACGGGACAGGGTCCCTTGGCGCTGGAGCTTTCTTT. The complete variable domain, with remaining parts taken from reference TRBV30 and TRBJ1-1, reads SQTIHQWPATLVQPVGSPLSLECTVEGTSNPNLYWYRQAAGRGLQLLFYSVGIGQISSEVPQNLSASRPQDRQFILSSKKLLLSDSGFYLCAYGTGSLGAGAFFGQGTRLTVV.

There are a few counts of this clonotype. The rearrangement links TRBV20-1 to TRBJ2-7; 9 nucleotides align to TRBD1. J lost 2 bases, V lost 6 bases, and 8 bases had no gene match. The germline CDR1 and CDR2 sequences are DFQATT and SNEGSKA (reference sequence). The CDR3 totals 14 residues. For the CDR3, the DNA is TGCAGTGCACTTCCGGGACAGGGCCCCTACGAGCAGTACTTC. Translated, it gives CSALPGQGPYEQYF.

This clonotype was found once. This may be a read error, as it is one base from a much larger clone. This sequence joins TRBV20-1 and TRBJ1-2; no clear D gene. Per the germline V gene, CDR1 is DFQATT and CDR2 is SNEGSKA (reference sequence). CDR3 size: 13 residues. Trimming shortened V by 7 bases and J by 10 bases, and 22 bases separated the two germline ends. The CDR3 nucleotides read TGCAGTGATTACTGGGCCCGGCAGATCGTCTACACCTTC. Its protein is CSDYWARQIVYTF.

V and J are TRBV20-1 and TRBJ1-1, with D possibly matching TRBD1 (6 bases). Germline CDR1 is DFQATT and CDR2 is SNEGSKA (reference sequence). Trimming stripped 8 bases from V and 4 bases from J, with 20 bases between. The CDR3 totals 14 residues. In nucleotides, the CDR3 is TGCAGTACGCCTGTAACAGGGAGGGGCACTGAAGCTTTCTTT. Its protein product is CSTPVTGRGTEAFF.

The chain's CDR3 is CASSLTLPSGPGELFF. The CDR3 coding sequence is TGTGCCAGCAGCTTAACGTTACCTAGCGGGCCCGGGGAGCTGTTTTTT. The chain has TRBV7-3 and TRBJ2-2; 8 bases match TRBD2. The CDR3 is made up of 16 amino acids. The J segment lost 6 bases and the V segment lost 0 bases, leaving 6 bases of the junction unmatched. Germline V gives CDR1 SGHTA, CDR2 FQGTGA.

In regard to this clonotype: The final CDR3 position lacks the conserved phenylalanine or tryptophan, pointing to a likely read error. V and J are TRBV10-3 and TRBJ1-1, with a tentative D call TRBD1 (5 bases). The CDR3 extends over 13 amino acids. CDR1 is ENHRY, CDR2 SYGVKD, per germline. The ends were cut back, 6 bases at V and 5 bases at J, with 13 bases in the middle. The CDR3 nucleotides read TGTGCCATCAGGACAGCGGGGGAAACTGAAGCTTTCCTT. Translation: CAIRTAGETEAFL.

This chain uses TRBV7-6 with TRBJ2-1; D not resolved. The V and J ends lost 1 base and 10 bases respectively, with 5 bases between them. The CDR3 length is 11 residues. Germline V gene lookup returns CDR1 SGHVS and CDR2 FNYEAQ. The CDR3 region has the DNA TGTGCCAGCAGCTTAGTTGACGAGCAGTTCTTC. Amino acids: CASSLVDEQFF.

The V call is TRBV12-3 or TRBV12-4, the J call TRBJ2-5, with 8 bases fitting TRBD2. Trimming removed 3 bases from V and 9 bases from J; junction bases left unmatched: 6. The CDR3 is 13 residues long. CDR3 nucleotide sequence: TGTGCCAGCAGTTTGGGGCGGGAGGTGGCCCAGTACTTC. Protein product: CASSLGREVAQYF.

The chain couples TRBV5-1 to TRBJ1-4, with no clear D. CDR1 and CDR2 (germline): SGHRS, YFSETQ. This CDR3 is 15 amino acids long. Trimming removed 0 bases from V and 2 bases from J, with 8 bases in between. CDR3 DNA: TGCGCCAGCAGCTTGGTAGGTGCGACTAATGAAAAACTGTTTTTT. It is translated as CASSLVGATNEKLFF.